This TCR beta chain was documented in a study of T cell responses to AZD1222 COVID-19 vaccine. Overall study: Researchers grouped second doses given at about 4 or about 12 weeks into one pool.

The repertoire was sequenced with immunoSEQ multiplex PCR; TCRdb's copy has only in-frame clones and lacks some. The table shows about 120,000 clones, with roughly 90% occurring only once. V was pared by 4 bases and J by 1 base, with 11 bases between. CDR3 length equals 14 residues. Germline V gene data show CDR1 as SGDLS and CDR2 as YYNGEE. This receptor was identified in an adult in good health. The V call is TRBV9, the J call TRBJ2-5, with D perhaps matching TRBD2 (5 bases). This material consisted of peripheral blood, taken on day 0 of AZD1222 vaccination. The CDR3 here is CASSSRAFQETQYF. The CDR3 bases are TGTGCCAGCAGCTCGCGGGCCTTCCAAGAGACCCAGTACTTC. The full variable domain, rest sourced from reference TRBV9 and TRBJ2-5, is DSGVTQTPKHLITATGQRVTLRCSPRSGDLSVYWYQQSLDQGLQFLIQYYNGEERAKGNILERFSAQQFPDLHSELNLSSLELGDSALYFCASSSRAFQETQYFGPGTRLLVL.